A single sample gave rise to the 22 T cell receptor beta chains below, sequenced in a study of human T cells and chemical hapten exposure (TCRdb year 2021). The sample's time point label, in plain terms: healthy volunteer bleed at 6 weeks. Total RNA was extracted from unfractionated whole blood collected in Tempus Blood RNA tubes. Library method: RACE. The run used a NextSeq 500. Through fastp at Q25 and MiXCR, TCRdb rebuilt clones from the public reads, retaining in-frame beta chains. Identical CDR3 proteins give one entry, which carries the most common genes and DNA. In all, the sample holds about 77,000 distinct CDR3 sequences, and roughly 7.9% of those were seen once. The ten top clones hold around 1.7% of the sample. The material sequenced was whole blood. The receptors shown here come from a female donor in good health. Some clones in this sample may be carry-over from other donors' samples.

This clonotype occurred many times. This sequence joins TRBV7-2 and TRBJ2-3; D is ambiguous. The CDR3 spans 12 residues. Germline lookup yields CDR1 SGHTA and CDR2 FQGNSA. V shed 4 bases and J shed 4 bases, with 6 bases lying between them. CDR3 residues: CASSWNADTQYF. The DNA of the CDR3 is TGTGCCAGCAGCTGGAACGCAGATACGCAGTATTTT.

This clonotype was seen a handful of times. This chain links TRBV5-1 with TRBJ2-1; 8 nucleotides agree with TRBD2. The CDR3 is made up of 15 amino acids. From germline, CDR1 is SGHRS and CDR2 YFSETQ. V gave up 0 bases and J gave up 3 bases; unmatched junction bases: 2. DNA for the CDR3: TGCGCCAGCAGCTTGGCGGGGGGGCTCTACAATGAGCAGTTCTTC. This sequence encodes CASSLAGGLYNEQFF. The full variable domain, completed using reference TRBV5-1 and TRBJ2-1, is KAGVTQTPRYLIKTRGQQVTLSCSPISGHRSVSWYQQTPGQGLQFLFEYFSETQRNKGNFPGRFSGRQFSNSRSEMNVSTLELGDSALYLCASSLAGGLYNEQFFGPGTRLTVL.

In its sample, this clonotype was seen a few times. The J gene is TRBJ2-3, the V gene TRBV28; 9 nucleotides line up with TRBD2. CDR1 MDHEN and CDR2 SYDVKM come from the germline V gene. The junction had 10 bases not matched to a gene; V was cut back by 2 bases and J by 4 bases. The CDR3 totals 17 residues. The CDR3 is CASSLIRRGGPADTQYF. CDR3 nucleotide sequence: TGTGCCAGCAGTTTAATTCGGCGGGGGGGCCCGGCAGATACGCAGTATTTT. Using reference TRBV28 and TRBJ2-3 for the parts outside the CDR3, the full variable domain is DVKVTQSSRYLVKRTGEKVFLECVQDMDHENMFWYRQDPGLGLRLIYFSYDVKMKEKGDIPEGYSVSREKKERFSLILESASTNQTSMYLCASSLIRRGGPADTQYFGPGTRLTVL.

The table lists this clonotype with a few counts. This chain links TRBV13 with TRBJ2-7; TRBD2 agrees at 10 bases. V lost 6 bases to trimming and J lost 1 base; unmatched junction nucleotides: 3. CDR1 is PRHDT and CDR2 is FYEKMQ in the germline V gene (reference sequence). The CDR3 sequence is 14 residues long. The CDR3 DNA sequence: TGTGCCAGCAGGCGAGCGGGGGGGTCCTACGAGCAGTACTTC. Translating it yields CASRRAGGSYEQYF. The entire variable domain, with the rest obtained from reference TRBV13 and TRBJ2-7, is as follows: AAGVIQSPRHLIKEKRETATLKCYPIPRHDTVYWYQQGPGQDPQFLISFYEKMQSDKGSIPDRFSAQQFSDYHSELNMSSLELGDSALYFCASRRAGGSYEQYFGPGTRLTVT.

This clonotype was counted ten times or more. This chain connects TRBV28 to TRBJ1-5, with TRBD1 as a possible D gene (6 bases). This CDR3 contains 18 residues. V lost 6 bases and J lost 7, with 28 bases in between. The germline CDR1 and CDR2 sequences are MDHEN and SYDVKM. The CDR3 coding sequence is TGTGCCAGCAGCCCCCAGGGCCCCCTGACAGGAGGATTACAGCCCCAGCATTTT. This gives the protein CASSPQGPLTGGLQPQHF.

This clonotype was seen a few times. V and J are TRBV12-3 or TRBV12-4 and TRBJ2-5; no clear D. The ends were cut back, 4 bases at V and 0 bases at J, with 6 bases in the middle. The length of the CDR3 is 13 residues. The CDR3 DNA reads TGTGCCAGCAGTTACAGACACCAAGAGACCCAGTACTTC. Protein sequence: CASSYRHQETQYF.

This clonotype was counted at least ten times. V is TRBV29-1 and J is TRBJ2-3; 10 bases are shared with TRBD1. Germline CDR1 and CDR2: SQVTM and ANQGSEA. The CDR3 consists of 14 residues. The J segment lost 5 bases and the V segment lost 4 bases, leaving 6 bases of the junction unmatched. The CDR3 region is CSVGDRGSGDTQYF. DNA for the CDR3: TGCAGCGTTGGGGACAGGGGATCCGGAGATACGCAGTATTTT.

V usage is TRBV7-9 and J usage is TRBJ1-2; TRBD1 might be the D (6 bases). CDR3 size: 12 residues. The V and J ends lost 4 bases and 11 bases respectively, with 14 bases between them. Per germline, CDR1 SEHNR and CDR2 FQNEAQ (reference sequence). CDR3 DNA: TGTGCCAGCAGCTCAAGACAGGAGGGGTACACCTTC. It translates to CASSSRQEGYTF. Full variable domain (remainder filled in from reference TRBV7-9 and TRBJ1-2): DTGVSQNPRHKITKRGQNVTFRCDPISEHNRLYWYRQTLGQGPEFLTYFQNEAQLEKSRLLSDRFSAERPKGSFSTLEIQRTEQGDSAMYLCASSSRQEGYTFGSGTRLTVV.

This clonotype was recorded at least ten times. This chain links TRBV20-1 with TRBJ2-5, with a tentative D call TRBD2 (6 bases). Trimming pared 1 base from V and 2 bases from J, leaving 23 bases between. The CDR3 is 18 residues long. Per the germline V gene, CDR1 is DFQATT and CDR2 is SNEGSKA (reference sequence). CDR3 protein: CSARGGGTYGPRQETQYF. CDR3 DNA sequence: TGCAGTGCTAGAGGGGGTGGGACTTACGGCCCAAGACAAGAGACCCAGTACTTC.

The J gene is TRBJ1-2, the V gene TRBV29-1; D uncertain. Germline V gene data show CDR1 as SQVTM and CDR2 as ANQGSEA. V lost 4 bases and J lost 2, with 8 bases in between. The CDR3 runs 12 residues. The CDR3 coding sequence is TGCAGCGTTGTAGGTTGGAACTATGGCTACACCTTC. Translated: CSVVGWNYGYTF.

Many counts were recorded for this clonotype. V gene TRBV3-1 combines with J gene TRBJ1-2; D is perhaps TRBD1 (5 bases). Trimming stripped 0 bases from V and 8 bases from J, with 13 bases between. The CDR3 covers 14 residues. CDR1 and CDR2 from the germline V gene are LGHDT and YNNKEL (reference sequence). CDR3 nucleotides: TGTGCCAGCAGCCAAGACCCTGGGGGAAACGGCTACACCTTC. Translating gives CASSQDPGGNGYTF.

The chain's CDR3 is CASSESVQGPDTQYF. CDR3 bases: TGTGCCAGCAGTGAATCAGTCCAGGGTCCAGATACGCAGTATTTT. This sequence joins TRBV6-4 and TRBJ2-3, with D tentatively TRBD1 (5 bases). There are 15 residues in the CDR3. Trimming removed 3 bases at V and 4 bases at J, with 14 bases between. CDR1 MRHNA and CDR2 SNTAGT come from the germline V gene.

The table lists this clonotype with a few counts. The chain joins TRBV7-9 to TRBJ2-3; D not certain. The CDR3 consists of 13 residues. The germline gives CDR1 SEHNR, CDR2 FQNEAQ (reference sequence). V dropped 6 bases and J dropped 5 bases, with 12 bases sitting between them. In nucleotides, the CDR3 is TGTGCCAGCAGTTCCCCCCTCGGAGATACGCAGTATTTT. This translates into CASSSPLGDTQYF.

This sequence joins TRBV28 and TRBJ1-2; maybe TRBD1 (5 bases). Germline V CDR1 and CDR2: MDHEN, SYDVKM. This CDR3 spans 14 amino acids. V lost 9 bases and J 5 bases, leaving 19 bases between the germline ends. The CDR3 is CARTWGGFGYGYTF. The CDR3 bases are TGTGCCAGAACCTGGGGCGGGTTTGGGTATGGCTACACCTTC.

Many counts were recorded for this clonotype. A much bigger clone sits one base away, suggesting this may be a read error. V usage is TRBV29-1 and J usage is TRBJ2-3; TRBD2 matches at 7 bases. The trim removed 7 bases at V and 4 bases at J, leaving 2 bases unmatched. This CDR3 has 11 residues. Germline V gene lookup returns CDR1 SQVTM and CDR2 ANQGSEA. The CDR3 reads CSGAGADTQYF. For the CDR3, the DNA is TGCAGCGGTGCGGGAGCAGATACGCAGTATTTT.

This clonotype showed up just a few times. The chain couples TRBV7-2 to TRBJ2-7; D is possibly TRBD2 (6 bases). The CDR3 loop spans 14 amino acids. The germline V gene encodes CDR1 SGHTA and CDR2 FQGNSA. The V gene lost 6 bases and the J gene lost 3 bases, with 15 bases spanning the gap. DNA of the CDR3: TGTGCCAGCAGTTCGGGGGTCAGCCTCTACGAGCAGTACTTC. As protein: CASSSGVSLYEQYF.

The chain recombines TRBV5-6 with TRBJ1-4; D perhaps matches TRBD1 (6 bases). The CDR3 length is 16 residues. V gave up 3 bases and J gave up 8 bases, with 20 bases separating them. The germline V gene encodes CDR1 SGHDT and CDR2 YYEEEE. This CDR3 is CASSSLVGGQEEKLFF. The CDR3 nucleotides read TGTGCCAGCAGCTCCTTAGTAGGGGGGCAGGAGGAAAAACTGTTTTTT.

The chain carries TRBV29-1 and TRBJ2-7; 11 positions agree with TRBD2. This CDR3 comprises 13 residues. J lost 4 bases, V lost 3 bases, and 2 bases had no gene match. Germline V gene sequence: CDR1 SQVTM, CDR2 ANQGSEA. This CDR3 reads CSVDPSGGYEQYF. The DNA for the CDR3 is TGCAGCGTTGACCCTAGCGGGGGGTACGAGCAGTACTTC.

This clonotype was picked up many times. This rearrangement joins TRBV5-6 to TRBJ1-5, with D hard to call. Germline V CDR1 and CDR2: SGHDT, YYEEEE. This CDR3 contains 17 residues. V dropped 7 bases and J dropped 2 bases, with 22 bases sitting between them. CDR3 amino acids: CASQIVPRQCRNQPQHF. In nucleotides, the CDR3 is TGTGCCAGCCAGATAGTTCCGCGGCAGTGTCGCAATCAGCCCCAGCATTTT. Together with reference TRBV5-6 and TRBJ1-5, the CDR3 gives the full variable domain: DAGVTQSPTHLIKTRGQQVTLRCSPKSGHDTVSWYQQALGQGPQFIFQYYEEEERQRGNFPDRFSGHQFPNYSSELNVNALLLGDSALYLCASQIVPRQCRNQPQHFGDGTRLSIL.

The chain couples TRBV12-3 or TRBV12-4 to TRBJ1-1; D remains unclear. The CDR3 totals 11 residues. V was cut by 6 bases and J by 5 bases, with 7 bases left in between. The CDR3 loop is CASSRRTEAFF. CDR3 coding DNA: TGTGCCAGCAGCCGTAGGACTGAAGCTTTCTTT.

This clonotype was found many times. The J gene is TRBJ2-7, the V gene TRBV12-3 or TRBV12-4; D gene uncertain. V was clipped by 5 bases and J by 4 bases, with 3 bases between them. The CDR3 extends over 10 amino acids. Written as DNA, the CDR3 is TGTGCCAGCAGTGGGTACGAGCAGTACTTC. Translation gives CASSGYEQYF.

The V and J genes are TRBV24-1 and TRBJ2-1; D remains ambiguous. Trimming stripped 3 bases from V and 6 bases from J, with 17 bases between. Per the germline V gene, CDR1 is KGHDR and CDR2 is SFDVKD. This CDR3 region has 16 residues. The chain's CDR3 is CATSDVDAAAPNEQFF. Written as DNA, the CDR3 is TGTGCCACCAGTGATGTGGACGCAGCTGCACCCAATGAGCAGTTCTTC.